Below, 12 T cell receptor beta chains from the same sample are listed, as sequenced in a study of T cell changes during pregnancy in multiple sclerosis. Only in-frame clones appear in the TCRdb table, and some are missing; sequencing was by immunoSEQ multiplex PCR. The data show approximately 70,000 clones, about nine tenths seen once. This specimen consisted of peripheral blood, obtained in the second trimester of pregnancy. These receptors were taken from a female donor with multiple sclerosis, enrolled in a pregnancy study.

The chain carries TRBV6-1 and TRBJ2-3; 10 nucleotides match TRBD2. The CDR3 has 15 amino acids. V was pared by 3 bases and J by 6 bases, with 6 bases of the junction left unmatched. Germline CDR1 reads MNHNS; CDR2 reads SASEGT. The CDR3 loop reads CASSDLASGSDTQYF. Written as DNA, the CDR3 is TGTGCCAGCAGTGATTTGGCTAGCGGGAGTGATACGCAGTATTTT.

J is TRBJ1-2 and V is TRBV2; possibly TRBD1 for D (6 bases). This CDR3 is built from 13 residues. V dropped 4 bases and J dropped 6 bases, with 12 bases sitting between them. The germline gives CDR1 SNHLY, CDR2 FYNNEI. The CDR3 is CASSAGAYDGYTF. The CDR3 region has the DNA TGTGCCAGCAGTGCAGGGGCCTACGATGGCTACACCTTC.

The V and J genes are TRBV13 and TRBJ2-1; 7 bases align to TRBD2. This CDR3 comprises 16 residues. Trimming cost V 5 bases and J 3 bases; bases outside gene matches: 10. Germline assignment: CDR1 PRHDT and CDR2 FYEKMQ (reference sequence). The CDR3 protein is CASSPRLANNYNEQFF. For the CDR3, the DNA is TGTGCCAGCAGCCCTAGACTAGCCAACAACTACAATGAGCAGTTCTTC.

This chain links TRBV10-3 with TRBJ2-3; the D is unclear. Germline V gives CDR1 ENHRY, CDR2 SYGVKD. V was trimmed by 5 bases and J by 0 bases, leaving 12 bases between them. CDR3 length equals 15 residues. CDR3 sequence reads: CAISIGGSSTDTQYF. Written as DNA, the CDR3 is TGTGCCATCAGTATCGGCGGATCTAGCACAGATACGCAGTATTTT.

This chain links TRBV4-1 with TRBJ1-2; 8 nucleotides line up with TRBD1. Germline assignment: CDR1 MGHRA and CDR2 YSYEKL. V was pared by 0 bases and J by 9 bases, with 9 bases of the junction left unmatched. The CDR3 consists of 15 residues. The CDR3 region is CASSQDIGQGLRYTF. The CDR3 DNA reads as TGCGCCAGCAGCCAAGATATTGGACAGGGTCTACGCTACACCTTC.

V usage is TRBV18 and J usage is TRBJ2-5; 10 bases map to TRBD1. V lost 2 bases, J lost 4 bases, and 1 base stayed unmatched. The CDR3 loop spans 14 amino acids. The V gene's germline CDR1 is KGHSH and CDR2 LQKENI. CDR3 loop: CASSPWDRGETQYF. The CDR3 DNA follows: TGTGCCAGCTCACCATGGGACAGGGGAGAGACCCAGTACTTC.

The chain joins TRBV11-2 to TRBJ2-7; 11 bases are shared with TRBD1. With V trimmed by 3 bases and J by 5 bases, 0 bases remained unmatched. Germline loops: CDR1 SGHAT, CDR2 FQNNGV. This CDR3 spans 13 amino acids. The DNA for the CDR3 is TGTGCCAGCAGCTTGGGACAGGGGGACGAGCAGTACTTC. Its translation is CASSLGQGDEQYF.

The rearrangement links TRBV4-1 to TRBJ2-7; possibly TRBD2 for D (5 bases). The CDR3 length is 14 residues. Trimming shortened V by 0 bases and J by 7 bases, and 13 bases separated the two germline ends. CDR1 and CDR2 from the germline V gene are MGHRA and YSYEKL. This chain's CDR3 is CASSQEDLPGEQYF. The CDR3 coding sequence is TGCGCCAGCAGCCAAGAAGACCTACCGGGGGAGCAGTACTTC.

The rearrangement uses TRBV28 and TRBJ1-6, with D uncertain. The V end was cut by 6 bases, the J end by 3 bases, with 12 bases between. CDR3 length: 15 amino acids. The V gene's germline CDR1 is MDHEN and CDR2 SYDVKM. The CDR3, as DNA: TGTGCCAGCAGCCCCCGGTTCGACTATAATTCACCCCTCCACTTT. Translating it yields CASSPRFDYNSPLHF.

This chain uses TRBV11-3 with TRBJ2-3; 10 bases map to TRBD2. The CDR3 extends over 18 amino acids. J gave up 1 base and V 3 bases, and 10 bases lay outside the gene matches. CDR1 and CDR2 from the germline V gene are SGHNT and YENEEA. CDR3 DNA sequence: TGTGCCAGCAGCTTGCCTAGCGGGGGTTGGCTCGGCACAGATACGCAGTATTTT. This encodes CASSLPSGGWLGTDTQYF.

Here the CDR3 reads CASSPDISHEQFF. The CDR3 DNA sequence: TGTGCCAGCTCACCGGACATCTCCCATGAGCAGTTCTTC. This chain uses TRBV18 with TRBJ2-1; a possible D gene is TRBD1 (5 bases). CDR1 and CDR2 (germline): KGHSH, LQKENI. V lost 3 bases and J 8 bases, leaving 11 bases between the germline ends. The CDR3 has 13 amino acids. Full variable domain (missing parts from reference TRBV18 and TRBJ2-1): NAGVMQNPRHLVRRRGQEARLRCSPMKGHSHVYWYRQLPEEGLKFMVYLQKENIIDESGMPKERFSAEFPKEGPSILRIQQVVRGDSAAYFCASSPDISHEQFFGPGTRLTVL.

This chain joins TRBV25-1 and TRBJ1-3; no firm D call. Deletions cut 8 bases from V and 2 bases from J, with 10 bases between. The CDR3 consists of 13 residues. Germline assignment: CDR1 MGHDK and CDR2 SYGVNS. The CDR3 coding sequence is TGTGCCAGCGGCGACCGGGCTGGAAACACCATATATTTT. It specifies CASGDRAGNTIYF. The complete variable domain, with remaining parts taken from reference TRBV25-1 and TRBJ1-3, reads EADIYQTPRYLVIGTGKKITLECSQTMGHDKMYWYQQDPGMELHLIHYSYGVNSTEKGDLSSESTVSRIRTEHFPLTLESARPSHTSQYLCASGDRAGNTIYFGEGSWLTVV.